The rows below give T cell receptor beta chains drawn from one sample of a study of blood T cell repertoires in COVID-19. TCRdb's table, derived via immunoSEQ multiplex PCR, lists solely in-frame clones and lacks some. The table shows around 60,000 clones, with around 89% occurring only once. The sample consisted of peripheral blood. The receptors originated from an older woman with COVID-19, enrolled during active disease. Each CDR3 is given with its conserved first and last residue. D genes are given only for firm matches. Size values are once, few and many counts, or a class for expanded clones, and some rows have none.

TGTGCCACCCGGGGACAGGGCGACGGAAACACCATATATTTT,CATRGQGDGNTIYF,TRBD1,TRBV19,TRBJ1-3,once
TGTGCCAGCTCCTTCGCGGCGCAGCTCAACTATGGCTACACCTTC,CASSFAAQLNYGYTF,NA,TRBV18,TRBJ1-2,NA
TGTGCCAGCAGCCTCACTCCCACAGGCTCCTACGAGCAGTACTTC,CASSLTPTGSYEQYF,NA,TRBV7-2,TRBJ2-7,NA
TGTGCCAGCTCACCGCGGGACTATGGCTACACCTTC,CASSPRDYGYTF,NA,TRBV18,TRBJ1-2,once
TGTGCCAGCAGCCATTTATCCGCAGACAGCTATGGCTACACCTTC,CASSHLSADSYGYTF,NA,TRBV3-1/TRBV3-2,TRBJ1-2,NA
TGTGCCAGCAGGGCGGTGGGTGACTACAATGAGCAGTTCTTC,CASRAVGDYNEQFF,NA,TRBV28,TRBJ2-1,NA
TGTGCCAGCAGCTCTCGACTAGCGGGAGTAGGCAATGAGCAGTTCTTC,CASSSRLAGVGNEQFF,TRBD2,TRBV7-9,TRBJ2-1,NA
TGCGCCAGCAGCTCCCCCTCAGGGGACACTGAAGCTTTCTTT,CASSSPSGDTEAFF,NA,TRBV5-1,TRBJ1-1,NA
TGTGCCCATGGGACAGGGAGTTCACCCCTCCACTTT,CAHGTGSSPLHF,TRBD1,TRBV28,TRBJ1-6,NA
TGCGCCAGCAGCGCCACTTATAGCACAGATACGCAGTATTTT,CASSATYSTDTQYF,NA,TRBV5-1,TRBJ2-3,NA
TGTGCCAGCTCACCATCCCTCAACAGGCTAAACACCGGGGAGCTGTTTTTT,CASSPSLNRLNTGELFF,NA,TRBV18,TRBJ2-2,NA
TGTGCCAGCAGCACAGTTAGCGCTGGGGCCAACGTCCTGACTTTC,CASSTVSAGANVLTF,NA,TRBV7-9,TRBJ2-6,NA
TGTGCCAGTAGTCGACAGACAGGGTTCGAGCAGTACTTC,CASSRQTGFEQYF,TRBD1,TRBV19,TRBJ2-7,NA
TGTGCCAGCAGGCGGGCCTCCCCCGGGGAGCAGTACTTC,CASRRASPGEQYF,NA,TRBV6-5,TRBJ2-7,NA
TGTGCCAGCAGTTACGGCCTGGGGGGAGGCCAGCCCCAGCATTTT,CASSYGLGGGQPQHF,NA,TRBV6-2/TRBV6-3,TRBJ1-5,NA
TGTGCCAGCAGTTACAGGGTGGACATTCAGTACTTC,CASSYRVDIQYF,NA,TRBV2,TRBJ2-4,NA
TGTGCCAGCTCAAAGCGGGAGGCGTACGAGCAGTACTTC,CASSKREAYEQYF,TRBD2,TRBV18,TRBJ2-7,NA
TGCGCCAGCAGCTTTCCCTCAGGGGGCTATCAAGAGACCCAGTACTTC,CASSFPSGGYQETQYF,TRBD1,TRBV5-1,TRBJ2-5,NA
TGCGCCAGCAGCCAGGGACTAGCGGGAGGTTCCCAAGAGACCCAGTACTTC,CASSQGLAGGSQETQYF,TRBD2,TRBV4-1,TRBJ2-5,NA
TGCAGTGCTAGTCGTAGCGGGAGGGGAAATGAGCAGTTCTTC,CSASRSGRGNEQFF,TRBD2,TRBV20-1,TRBJ2-1,NA
TGTGCCAGCAAGATAACTGGGAGCTCCTACGAGCAGTACTTC,CASKITGSSYEQYF,NA,TRBV2,TRBJ2-7,NA
TGTGCCAGCAGCAGGGGTACCAAAAACATTCAGTACTTC,CASSRGTKNIQYF,NA,TRBV6-2/TRBV6-3,TRBJ2-4,NA
TGTGCCAGCAGCTTTGTCCACGGGAACACTGAAGCTTTCTTT,CASSFVHGNTEAFF,NA,TRBV7-2,TRBJ1-1,NA
TGCGCCAGCAGACTCTCTGACAGGGCGCCTGGCTACACCTTC,CASRLSDRAPGYTF,TRBD1,TRBV5-1,TRBJ1-2,NA
TGTGCCAGCAGGAACGGACAGGCTGATAATTCACCCCTCCACTTT,CASRNGQADNSPLHF,TRBD1,TRBV6-5,TRBJ1-6,NA
TGTGCTAGTGGTTTGACTAGCGGGAGCTCCTACGAGCAGTACTTC,CASGLTSGSSYEQYF,TRBD2,TRBV12-5,TRBJ2-7,NA
TGCGCCAGCAGCTTTAGGGGTGAGTTGAACACTGAAGCTTTCTTT,CASSFRGELNTEAFF,NA,TRBV5-1,TRBJ1-1,NA
TGTGCCAGTAGCCAGACGGACAGGGACAGCTATGGCTACACCTTC,CASSQTDRDSYGYTF,TRBD1,TRBV19,TRBJ1-2,NA
TGTGCCTGGAGTGGGGGTTGGACAGGCCTTTCTGGAAACACCATATATTTT,CAWSGGWTGLSGNTIYF,TRBD1,TRBV30,TRBJ1-3,NA
TGTGCCAGCGGTCAGACTAGACAAACAGATACGCAGTATTTT,CASGQTRQTDTQYF,NA,TRBV6-5,TRBJ2-3,NA
TGTGCCAGCAGCTCGACAGGGGAGGGAGGCTACACCTTC,CASSSTGEGGYTF,TRBD1,TRBV7-2,TRBJ1-2,NA
TGTGCCAGCAGTTACCTCGGGACAGGACAAGAGACCCAGTACTTC,CASSYLGTGQETQYF,TRBD1,TRBV6-5,TRBJ2-5,NA
TGTGCCACCAGCAGGCGGGGGAGGGATTCACCCCTCCACTTT,CATSRRGRDSPLHF,NA,TRBV15,TRBJ1-6,NA
TGCGCCAGCAGCCCGGGACAGGGGGGTGAGACCCAGTACTTC,CASSPGQGGETQYF,TRBD1,TRBV5-1,TRBJ2-5,NA
TGTGCCAGCAGCCAGTACAGGGGGCTCTATGGCTACACCTTC,CASSQYRGLYGYTF,TRBD1,TRBV5-6,TRBJ1-2,many
TGTGCCAGCAGGTCAGGGTTTGGGAGGGATTCACCCCTCCACTTT,CASRSGFGRDSPLHF,NA,TRBV7-9,TRBJ1-6,NA
TGCAGTGCTAGTACAGGGCGACAGCCCCAGCATTTT,CSASTGRQPQHF,NA,TRBV20-1,TRBJ1-5,NA
TGTGCCAGCAGTACCGGGACAGGGTATTTCGACGAGCAGTACTTC,CASSTGTGYFDEQYF,TRBD1,TRBV28,TRBJ2-7,NA
TGTGCCAGTAGTAAGGGGTATAGCAATCAGCCCCAGCATTTT,CASSKGYSNQPQHF,NA,TRBV19,TRBJ1-5,NA
TGTGCCAGCAGCTTCCTGCGGGGAACCTACGAGCAGTACTTC,CASSFLRGTYEQYF,NA,TRBV13,TRBJ2-7,NA
TGTGCCAGCGGAAGGACTAGCGGGAGGGCCGGTAGCACAGATACGCAGTATTTT,CASGRTSGRAGSTDTQYF,NA,TRBV21-1,TRBJ2-3,NA
TGTGCCAGCAGCCGTCACAGCGGGACATATAAAGAGACCCAGTACTTC,CASSRHSGTYKETQYF,NA,TRBV9,TRBJ2-5,NA
TGTGCCAGCTCACCGCGGGACGGGAACTATGGCTACACCTTC,CASSPRDGNYGYTF,NA,TRBV18,TRBJ1-2,NA
TGTGCAAGTCGCCCCGACAGCAAGGAGGGAGGGGACGAGCAGTACTTC,CASRPDSKEGGDEQYF,NA,TRBV12-2,TRBJ2-7,NA
TGTGCCAGCAGTGACGGAACAGGGGTGGATCAGCCCCAGCATTTT,CASSDGTGVDQPQHF,TRBD1,TRBV2,TRBJ1-5,once
TGTGCCAGCAGCTTAGAAGCGGGAACCTCCTACGAGCAGTACTTC,CASSLEAGTSYEQYF,TRBD2,TRBV11-2,TRBJ2-7,NA
TGTGCCAGCAGCTTAGTGGGGACAGGGGCGGTGCAGTACTTC,CASSLVGTGAVQYF,TRBD1,TRBV11-2,TRBJ2-7,once
TGTGCCAGCAGCTTAACATCCCAAGCGGCCCAGTACTTC,CASSLTSQAAQYF,NA,TRBV7-9,TRBJ2-5,NA
TGTGCCAGCAGCCAAGTCGGCGGTGACGGCTACACCTTC,CASSQVGGDGYTF,NA,TRBV3-1/TRBV3-2,TRBJ1-2,NA